This T cell receptor beta chain was found in a study of blood T cells in healthy people across ages. Then a second PCR, running about 6 to 12 cycles, was carried out with a sample-barcoded 5' primer and a J-beta primer mix. One entry per CDR3 protein, called by TCRdb with MiXCR from the 5' RACE reads. This sample has around 670,000 distinct CDR3 sequences; under 30% occur once, and the top ten carry around 16%. All donors came from Russia, were Caucasian and healthy, and spanned ages about 6 to 100. Trimming removed 5 bases from V and 3 bases from J; junction bases left unmatched: 6. CDR1 is DFQATT and CDR2 is SNEGSKA in the germline V gene (reference sequence). This CDR3 is built from 16 residues. This clonotype was counted at least ten times.

The sample comprised blood. V usage is TRBV20-1 and J usage is TRBJ2-1; 14 positions agree with TRBD2. The clonotype comes from a woman aged 80 or over in good health. CDR3 bases: TGCAGTGCTGGGCGGACTAGCGGGGGGAACTACAATGAGCAGTTCTTC. The encoded protein is CSAGRTSGGNYNEQFF.